This TCR beta chain was observed in a study of control samples from healthy donors and cancer patients (dated by TCRdb to 2019 to 2021). Spanning cysteine to phenylalanine, the CDR3 consists of 13 amino acids. CDR3 DNA is the only sequence kept; it has 39 bases, read in frame from the first base. V loses 3 bases, J loses 8 bases, and the germline ends lie 13 bases apart. The CDR1 and CDR2 encoded by the germline V gene (reference sequence) are DFQATT and SNEGSKA. Comment on this clone: Its antigen remains unidentified. Qualities for individual bases were not recorded, and no much larger clone is one base off.

The method behind the library was the immunoSEQ multiplex PCR assay. TCRdb's version of the immuneACCESS table is confined to in-frame rearrangements and falls short of the full clone set. An unresolved V gene accounts for under half of the shortfall where checked; the remainder is of unknown origin. A total of tens of thousands of clones appear in this sample, 88% of them only once. 5.7% of the sample is in the top ten clones. The sequenced sample consisted of blood. This chain joins TRBV20-1 to TRBJ1-4, with TRBD1 perhaps the D gene, on 5 matching bases. The TCR sequence derives from a woman aged 50 to 65 in good health. CDR3 sequence: CSASDQGGEKLFF. The sequenced DNA: TGCAGTGCTAGTGACCAGGGCGGGGAAAAACTGTTTTTT.